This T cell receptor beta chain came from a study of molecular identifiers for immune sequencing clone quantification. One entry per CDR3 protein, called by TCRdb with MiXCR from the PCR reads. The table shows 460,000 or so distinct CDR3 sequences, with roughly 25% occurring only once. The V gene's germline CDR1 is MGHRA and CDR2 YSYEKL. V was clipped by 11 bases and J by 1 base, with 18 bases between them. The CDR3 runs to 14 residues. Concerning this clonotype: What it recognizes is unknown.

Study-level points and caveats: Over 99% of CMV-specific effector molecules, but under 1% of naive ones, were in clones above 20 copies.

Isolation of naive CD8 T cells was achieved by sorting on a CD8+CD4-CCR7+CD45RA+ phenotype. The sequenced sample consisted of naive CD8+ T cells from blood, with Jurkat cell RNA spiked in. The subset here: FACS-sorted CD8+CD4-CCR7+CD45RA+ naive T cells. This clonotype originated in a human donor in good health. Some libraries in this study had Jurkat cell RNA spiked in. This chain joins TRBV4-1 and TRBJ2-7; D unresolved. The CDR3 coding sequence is TGCGCCCGCCGCCCGAACCCCGGTTCCTACGAGCAGTACTTC. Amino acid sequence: CARRPNPGSYEQYF.